A single sample gave rise to the 19 T cell receptor beta chains below, sequenced in a study of cytomegalovirus exposure and HLA in healthy donors. Both 60 Vbeta primers and 13 Jbeta primers went into the PCR. Libraries were prepared by immunoSEQ multiplex PCR; TCRdb keeps only in-frame clonotypes and omits some of them. This table holds around 130,000 clones, around 9% found once. The source material was PBMCs. The receptors were gathered from a man aged 35 to 55 in good health and CMV-seronegative.

This sequence joins TRBV2 and TRBJ2-1, with a tentative D call TRBD1 (6 bases). The CDR3 is 15 amino acids. CDR1 and CDR2 from the germline V gene are SNHLY and FYNNEI. V lost 6 bases and J lost 5, with 17 bases in between. As DNA, the CDR3 is TGTGCCAGCAGCCCTTTACAGGGTACCAACAATGAGCAGTTCTTC. Translating it yields CASSPLQGTNNEQFF.

In DNA form, the CDR3 reads TGTGCCAGCAGTTTTTGGAGGGGCGGCGGGGAGACCCAGTACTTC. Protein sequence: CASSFWRGGGETQYF. The V gene is TRBV27, the J gene TRBJ2-5, with D possibly matching TRBD2 (6 bases). Between the trimmed V and J ends, which lost 3 bases and 5 bases, there was a span of 16 bases. The CDR3 spans 15 residues. CDR1 and CDR2 from the germline V gene are MNHEY and SMNVEV (reference sequence).

The chain uses TRBV2 and TRBJ2-3; 7 positions match TRBD1. Trimming at V came to 7 bases and at J to 6 bases, leaving 7 bases not matched to a gene. The CDR3 consists of 13 residues. Germline CDR1 reads SNHLY; CDR2 reads FYNNEI. CDR3 region: CASNFEGQDTQYF. In DNA, the CDR3 is TGTGCCAGCAATTTCGAGGGACAGGATACGCAGTATTTT. Complete variable domain (other parts from reference TRBV2 and TRBJ2-3): EPEVTQTPSHQVTQMGQEVILRCVPISNHLYFYWYRQILGQKVEFLVSFYNNEISEKSEIFDDQFSVERPDGSNFTLKIRSTKLEDSAMYFCASNFEGQDTQYFGPGTRLTVL.

This clone has more than one count but fewer than ten. The chain joins TRBV7-8 to TRBJ1-4; D call uncertain. The length of the CDR3 is 16 residues. V lost 6 bases to trimming and J lost 7 bases, with 21 bases between them. Per the germline V gene, CDR1 is SGHVS and CDR2 is FQNEAQ. CDR3 loop: CASSPQGVLAGEKLFF. The DNA of the CDR3 is TGTGCCAGCAGTCCCCAAGGAGTCCTGGCCGGTGAAAAACTGTTTTTT.

This clone came up a few times. The genes are TRBV21-1 and TRBJ1-2; TRBD1 reflects the table's D call only, with no check against the DNA. TRBV21-1 is reported as a pseudogene. The length of the CDR3 is 15 residues. CDR3 nucleotide sequence: TGTGCCAGCAGCCCGAGGGACAGGGGGCGAAATGGCTACACCTTC. This codes for CASSPRDRGRNGYTF.

V and J are TRBV5-4 and TRBJ1-3; D ambiguous. The tail of the sequence fits TRBJ2-2 better, so the J call may be wrong. The length of the CDR3 is 16 residues. Germline lookup yields CDR1 SGHNT and CDR2 YYREEE (reference sequence). The CDR3 is CASSLTATTGSGELFF. The CDR3 DNA reads TGTGCCAGCAGCTTAACAGCTACGACTGGCTCCGGGGAGCTGTTTTTT.

This chain links TRBV29-1 with TRBJ2-3; maybe TRBD1 (6 bases). The V end was cut by 8 bases, the J end by 0 bases, with 12 bases between. This CDR3 comprises 13 residues. Germline CDR1 SQVTM, CDR2 ANQGSEA. This CDR3 reads CSITGISTDTQYF. CDR3 DNA sequence: TGCAGCATTACAGGGATCAGCACAGATACGCAGTATTTT.

This clone was recorded a few times. This sequence joins TRBV11-2 and TRBJ2-5; TRBD1 might be the D (6 bases). The CDR3 is 15 amino acids. CDR1 is SGHAT and CDR2 is FQNNGV in the germline V gene. V was trimmed by 5 bases and J by 5 bases, leaving 18 bases between them. CDR3 DNA: TGTGCCAGCAGCCCCGACGGGCAGGGGATGGAGACCCAGTACTTC. Protein product: CASSPDGQGMETQYF.

V is TRBV2 and J is TRBJ2-7; D gene ambiguous. V lost 5 bases, J lost 3 bases, and 8 bases lay in between. This CDR3 region has 12 residues. Germline lookup yields CDR1 SNHLY and CDR2 FYNNEI. The CDR3 DNA sequence: TGTGCCAGCAGTCTCCGGAGCTACGAGCAGTACTTC. It encodes CASSLRSYEQYF.

The chain is built from TRBV19 and TRBJ2-5; 8 bases fit TRBD1. Trimming took 5 bases from V and 3 from J; bases not matched to a gene: 2. This CDR3 has 13 residues. Per germline, CDR1 LNHDA and CDR2 SQIVND (reference sequence). CDR3 loop: CASSPDREETQYF. The CDR3 coding sequence is TGTGCCAGTAGTCCGGACAGGGAAGAGACCCAGTACTTC. Combining the CDR3 with reference TRBV19 and TRBJ2-5 gives the whole variable domain DGGITQSPKYLFRKEGQNVTLSCEQNLNHDAMYWYRQDPGQGLRLIYYSQIVNDFQKGDIAEGYSVSREKKESFPLTVTSAQKNPTAFYLCASSPDREETQYFGPGTRLLVL.

This clone was seen a handful of times. The rearrangement joins TRBV28 to TRBJ2-1; no definite D call. The germline V and J ends were trimmed by 4 bases and 2 bases, with 9 bases remaining between them. The CDR3 totals 14 residues. CDR1 and CDR2 from the germline V gene are MDHEN and SYDVKM. The CDR3 bases are TGTGCCAGCAGTTATGAGTTACCCTACAATGAGCAGTTCTTC. It encodes CASSYELPYNEQFF.

The sample holds a few counts of this clone. The V gene is TRBV5-1, the J gene TRBJ2-7, with D perhaps TRBD2 (5 bases). The germline V and J ends were trimmed by 4 bases and 0 bases, with 11 bases remaining between them. Germline V gene data show CDR1 as SGHRS and CDR2 as YFSETQ. The CDR3 is 14 amino acids. CDR3 DNA: TGCGCCAGCAGCCAAGGACTCTCCTCCTACGAGCAGTACTTC. This encodes CASSQGLSSYEQYF.

This clone was detected only a few times. The chain links TRBV7-2 to TRBJ2-1; possibly TRBD1 for D (5 bases). Germline CDR1 is SGHTA and CDR2 is FQGNSA. The CDR3 has 15 amino acids. Between the trimmed V and J ends, which lost 1 base and 0 bases, there was a span of 7 bases. The chain's CDR3 is CASSLGTHSYNEQFF. The CDR3 DNA reads as TGTGCCAGCAGCTTAGGGACACACTCCTACAATGAGCAGTTCTTC. Supplemented by reference TRBV7-2 and TRBJ2-1, the full variable domain reads GAGVSQSPSNKVTEKGKDVELRCDPISGHTALYWYRQSLGQGLEFLIYFQGNSAPDKSGLPSDRFSAERTGGSVSTLTIQRTQQEDSAVYLCASSLGTHSYNEQFFGPGTRLTVL.

The sample holds a few counts of this clone. The rearrangement joins TRBV7-9 to TRBJ1-1; possible D gene TRBD1, 5 bases. CDR1 is SEHNR and CDR2 is FQNEAQ in the germline V gene (reference sequence). The CDR3 sequence is 14 residues long. V was cut by 2 bases and J by 1 base, with 8 bases left in between. The CDR3 protein is CASSLTGANTEAFF. CDR3 DNA: TGTGCCAGCAGCTTAACAGGCGCGAACACTGAAGCTTTCTTT.

Only a few counts were recorded for this clone. V and J are TRBV6-5 and TRBJ1-2; D perhaps matches TRBD1 (6 bases). This CDR3 contains 16 residues. Germline V lookup: CDR1 MNHEY, CDR2 SVGAGI. V shed 1 base and J shed 0 bases, with 12 bases lying between them. The CDR3 loop is CASSYYRAEANYGYTF. The CDR3 coding sequence is TGTGCCAGCAGTTACTACAGGGCCGAAGCTAACTATGGCTACACCTTC.

This chain joins TRBV27 and TRBJ1-4, with D unresolved. The CDR3 sequence is 13 residues long. Per germline, CDR1 MNHEY and CDR2 SMNVEV (reference sequence). V was pared by 5 bases and J by 2 bases, with 6 bases between. The CDR3 region has the DNA TGTGCCAGCAGTAGTAGCACTAATGAAAAACTGTTTTTT. This codes for CASSSSTNEKLFF.

In its sample, this clone was seen a few times. The chain combines TRBV7-8 with TRBJ1-5; no firm D call. The CDR3 length is 15 residues. CDR1 SGHVS and CDR2 FQNEAQ come from the germline V gene. V lost 1 base and J lost 5, with 12 bases in between. The CDR3 bases are TGTGCCAGCAGCTTAGGACGGGGATACGATCAGCCCCAGCATTTT. Its protein is CASSLGRGYDQPQHF.

This sequence joins TRBV30 and TRBJ1-6; tentatively, D is TRBD1 (6 bases). Trimming took off 3 bases at V and 11 bases at J, with 20 bases between the two ends. Germline CDR1 reads GTSNPN; CDR2 reads SVGIG (reference sequence). The length of the CDR3 is 15 residues. The CDR3 here is CAWSLGDIATTPLHF. The CDR3 coding sequence is TGTGCCTGGAGCCTGGGGGACATCGCTACTACACCCCTCCACTTT.

This clone was picked up a small number of times. The chain's CDR3 is CASSAQTGQFGYGGYTF. CDR3 bases: TGTGCCAGCAGCGCCCAGACCGGACAGTTCGGATATGGTGGCTACACCTTC. This chain connects TRBV9 to TRBJ1-2, with a weak D call TRBD1 (6 bases). Germline V lookup: CDR1 SGDLS, CDR2 YYNGEE. The CDR3 totals 17 residues. V lost 3 bases, J lost 7 bases, and 25 bases lay in between.